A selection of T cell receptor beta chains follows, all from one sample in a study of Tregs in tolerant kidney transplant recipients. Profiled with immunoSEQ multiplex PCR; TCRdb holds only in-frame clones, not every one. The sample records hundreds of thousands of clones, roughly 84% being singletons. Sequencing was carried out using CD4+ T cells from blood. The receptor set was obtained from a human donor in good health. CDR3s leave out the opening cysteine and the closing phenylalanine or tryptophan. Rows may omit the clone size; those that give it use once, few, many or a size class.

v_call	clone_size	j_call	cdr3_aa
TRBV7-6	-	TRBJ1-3	ASSLVSGQVSGNTIY
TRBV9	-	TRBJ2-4	ASSAGDRGEDIQY
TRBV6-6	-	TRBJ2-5	AMRLGGADQETQY
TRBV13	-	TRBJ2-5	ASSHGLAGRYQETQY
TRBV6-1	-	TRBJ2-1	ASSGPRTSGNHNEQF
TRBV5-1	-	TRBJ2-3	ASSRVSGGADTQY
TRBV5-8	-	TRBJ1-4	ASSMNQGPEKLF
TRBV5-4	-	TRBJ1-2	ASRTANYGYT
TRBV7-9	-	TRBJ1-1	ASSYRVGTEAF
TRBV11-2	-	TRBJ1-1	ASSSLTGLRAF
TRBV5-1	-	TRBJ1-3	ASSLEGYNSGNTIY
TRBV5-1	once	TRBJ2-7	ASSLAGSYEQY
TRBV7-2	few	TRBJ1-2	ASSFLPSYGYT
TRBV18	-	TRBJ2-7	ASSVDRVDEQY
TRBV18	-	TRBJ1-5	ASSPPTGAGQPQH
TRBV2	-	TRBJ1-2	ASSGQGVGYT
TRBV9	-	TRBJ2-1	ASSASSRPYNEQF
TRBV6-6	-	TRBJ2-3	AGIGLAGPDTQY
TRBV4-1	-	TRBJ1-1	ASSQRGGRGAF
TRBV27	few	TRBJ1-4	ASSTRGSGRMNEKLF
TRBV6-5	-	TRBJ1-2	ASSYAQGYGYT
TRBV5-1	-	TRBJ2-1	ASNSGFEGEQF
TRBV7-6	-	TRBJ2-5	ASSLDRFGGGSETQY
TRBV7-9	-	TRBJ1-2	ASSLTYGYT
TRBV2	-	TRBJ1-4	ASSGSGSTNEKLF
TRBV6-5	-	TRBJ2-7	ASSAQGISYEQY
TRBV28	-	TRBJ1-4	ASSPPTATNEKLF
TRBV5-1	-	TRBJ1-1	ASSWDGGNTEAF
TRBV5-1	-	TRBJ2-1	ASSLTTGPVGNEQF
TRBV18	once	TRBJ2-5	ASSPIYRDNQETQY